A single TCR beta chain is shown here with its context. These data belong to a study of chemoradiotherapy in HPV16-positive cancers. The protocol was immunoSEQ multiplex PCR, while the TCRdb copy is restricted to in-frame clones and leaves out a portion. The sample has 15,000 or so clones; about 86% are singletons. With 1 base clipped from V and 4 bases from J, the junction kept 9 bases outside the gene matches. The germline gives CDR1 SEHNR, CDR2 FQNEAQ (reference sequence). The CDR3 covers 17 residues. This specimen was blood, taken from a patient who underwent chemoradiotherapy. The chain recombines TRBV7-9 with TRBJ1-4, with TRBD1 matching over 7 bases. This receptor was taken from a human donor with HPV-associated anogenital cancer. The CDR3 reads CASSLVLGTAVNEKLFF. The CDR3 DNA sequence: TGTGCCAGCAGCTTAGTCCTCGGGACAGCGGTTAATGAAAAACTGTTTTTT. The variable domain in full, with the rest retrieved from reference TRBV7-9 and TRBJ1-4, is DTGVSQNPRHKITKRGQNVTFRCDPISEHNRLYWYRQTLGQGPEFLTYFQNEAQLEKSRLLSDRFSAERPKGSFSTLEIQRTEQGDSAMYLCASSLVLGTAVNEKLFFGSGTQLSVL.